One and the same sample provided the 14 T cell receptor beta chains below, sequenced in a study of PD-1 blockade in classical Hodgkin lymphoma. Time point noted: cycle 4 day 1 (C4D1), after 6 weeks of nivolumab. The patients all showed relapse after autologous stem cell transplantation, while their brentuximab vedotin exposure varied. Profiling relied on immunoSEQ multiplex PCR, and the TCRdb table lists in-frame clones only, not all of them. The table lists 50,000 to 65,000 clones, 90% to 95% of them singletons. Specimen: peripheral blood mononuclear cells (PBMCs), collected before the fourth cycle of nivolumab. These receptors were taken from a human donor with classical Hodgkin lymphoma.

The J gene is TRBJ2-7, the V gene TRBV4-2; 7 positions match TRBD2. V dropped 0 bases and J dropped 1; count of bases not matched to a gene: 6. The CDR3 runs 16 residues. Germline V gives CDR1 LGHNA, CDR2 YNFKEQ. CDR3: CASSQDYGGTSYEQYF. The CDR3 DNA is TGTGCCAGCAGCCAAGATTACGGGGGGACTTCCTACGAGCAGTACTTC.

The chain joins TRBV9 to TRBJ2-4; D not certain. With 3 bases removed from V and 3 bases from J, the gap between germline ends came to 13 bases. The CDR3 runs 15 residues. Germline V gene sequence: CDR1 SGDLS, CDR2 YYNGEE. The DNA for the CDR3 is TGTGCCAGCAGCGACCCCGACTTGGGCAAAAACATTCAGTACTTC. This encodes CASSDPDLGKNIQYF. Supplemented by reference TRBV9 and TRBJ2-4, the full variable domain reads DSGVTQTPKHLITATGQRVTLRCSPRSGDLSVYWYQQSLDQGLQFLIQYYNGEERAKGNILERFSAQQFPDLHSELNLSSLELGDSALYFCASSDPDLGKNIQYFGAGTRLSVL.

This clone was recorded only once. This sequence joins TRBV7-9 and TRBJ2-5, with D tentatively TRBD1 (6 bases). This CDR3 is built from 15 residues. With 1 base removed from V and 0 bases from J, the gap between germline ends came to 9 bases. In germline, CDR1 is SEHNR, CDR2 FQNEAQ (reference sequence). The CDR3 DNA follows: TGTGCCAGCAGCTTAGGGTCAGGGGACCAAGAGACCCAGTACTTC. Translation gives CASSLGSGDQETQYF.

The rearrangement links TRBV10-2 to TRBJ2-1; 9 nucleotides match TRBD2. This CDR3 is built from 19 residues. With 0 bases clipped from V and 2 bases from J, the junction kept 11 bases outside the gene matches. Germline V gene sequence: CDR1 WSHSY, CDR2 SAAADI. CDR3: CASSESWISGSIAYNEQFF. CDR3 in DNA: TGCGCCAGCAGTGAGTCGTGGATTAGCGGGAGTATCGCCTACAATGAGCAGTTCTTC.

The CDR3 sequence: CASSTGRMNTEAFF. The CDR3 DNA follows: TGTGCCAGCAGCACGGGACGGATGAACACTGAAGCTTTCTTT. J is TRBJ1-1 and V is TRBV5-5; perhaps TRBD1 as D (5 bases). This CDR3 comprises 14 residues. Trimming left V 4 bases short and J 0 bases short, with 10 bases between. In germline, CDR1 is SGHKS, CDR2 YYEKEE (reference sequence).

This chain connects TRBV19 to TRBJ2-5, with 10 bases fitting TRBD1. There are 16 residues in the CDR3. The junction had 12 bases not matched to a gene; V was cut back by 6 bases and J by 5 bases. Germline values: CDR1 LNHDA, CDR2 SQIVND (reference sequence). CDR3 loop: CASSPRTGGNWETQYF. Here the CDR3 DNA reads TGTGCCAGTAGCCCCCGGACAGGGGGGAACTGGGAGACCCAGTACTTC.

The chain uses TRBV2 and TRBJ1-1; no definite D call. Trimming left V 7 bases short and J 8 bases short, with 20 bases between. This CDR3 region has 14 residues. Germline V gives CDR1 SNHLY, CDR2 FYNNEI. The CDR3 DNA reads as TGTGCCAGCACGGAACTACCCAATTTTGGGGAAGCTTTCTTT. Amino acid sequence: CASTELPNFGEAFF.

This chain uses TRBV7-9 with TRBJ2-1; 13 positions agree with TRBD2. Trimming removed 4 bases from V and 7 bases from J; junction bases left unmatched: 7. This CDR3 has 16 amino acids. Per germline, CDR1 SEHNR and CDR2 FQNEAQ (reference sequence). CDR3 coding DNA: TGTGCCAGCAGCTCGCTGACTAGCGGGGGGATTAATGAGCAGTTCTTC. It translates to CASSSLTSGGINEQFF.

The V gene is TRBV19, the J gene TRBJ1-1; 7 bases are shared with TRBD1. With V trimmed by 6 bases and J by 0 bases, 7 bases remained unmatched. This CDR3 region has 15 residues. Germline V gene data show CDR1 as LNHDA and CDR2 as SQIVND (reference sequence). CDR3 loop: CASSTRDSLNTEAFF. As DNA, the CDR3 is TGTGCCAGTAGCACCCGGGACAGCTTGAACACTGAAGCTTTCTTT.

The rearrangement joins TRBV5-5 to TRBJ2-7, with D unresolved. Between the trimmed V and J ends, which lost 4 bases and 4 bases, there was a span of 9 bases. The CDR3 is 12 residues long. Looked up from germline, CDR1 is SGHKS and CDR2 is YYEKEE (reference sequence). CDR3 sequence: CASSAELYEQYF. DNA of the CDR3: TGTGCCAGCAGCGCCGAACTATACGAGCAGTACTTC.

The chain recombines TRBV28 with TRBJ2-1, with 9 bases aligning to TRBD2. V was clipped by 6 bases and J by 6 bases; unmatched bases: 3. Germline CDR1 and CDR2: MDHEN and SYDVKM. This CDR3 is 13 amino acids long. Here the CDR3 reads CASSLAGANEQFF. In nucleotides, the CDR3 is TGTGCCAGCAGCTTAGCGGGAGCCAATGAGCAGTTCTTC. Full variable domain (missing parts from reference TRBV28 and TRBJ2-1): DVKVTQSSRYLVKRTGEKVFLECVQDMDHENMFWYRQDPGLGLRLIYFSYDVKMKEKGDIPEGYSVSREKKERFSLILESASTNQTSMYLCASSLAGANEQFFGPGTRLTVL.

The J gene is TRBJ2-6, the V gene TRBV11-2, with D perhaps matching TRBD2 (5 bases). Germline V gives CDR1 SGHAT, CDR2 FQNNGV. The germline V and J ends were trimmed by 8 bases and 0 bases, with 5 bases remaining between them. CDR3 size: 13 residues. This CDR3 reads CASGSSGANVLTF. The CDR3 bases are TGTGCCAGCGGGAGCTCTGGGGCCAACGTCCTGACTTTC.

The chain links TRBV27 to TRBJ2-1; no clear D gene. Trimming left V 8 bases short and J 5 bases short, with 19 bases between. The germline V gene has CDR1 MNHEY and CDR2 SMNVEV (reference sequence). The CDR3 totals 15 residues. The DNA for the CDR3 is TGTGCCAGCTCTTGGGCAAAGGGTGGGGACAATGAGCAGTTCTTC. Translated, it gives CASSWAKGGDNEQFF.

V is TRBV27 and J is TRBJ2-1; possibly TRBD1 for D (6 bases). Trimming shortened V by 2 bases and J by 10 bases, and 9 bases separated the two germline ends. Germline V gene lookup returns CDR1 MNHEY and CDR2 SMNVEV (reference sequence). This CDR3 contains 12 residues. For the CDR3, the DNA is TGTGCCAGCAGTTTACAAAGGGGGGAGCAGTTCTTC. Translation: CASSLQRGEQFF.